The T cell receptor beta chain described here comes from a study of long-term antiretroviral therapy in people with HIV. Study-wide results and caveats: Specimens of blood were obtained during about 2004 to 2018, possibly under older ART regimens. ART-treated samples gained diversity yet remained below transplant donor controls.

Treatment locations for all participants with HIV were in the United States. The CDR3 is made up of 14 amino acids. Germline assignment: CDR1 LNHNV and CDR2 YYDKDF (reference sequence). The V and J ends lost 0 bases and 4 bases respectively, with 7 bases between them. Investigators performed immunoSEQ version v3.0 at survey level. A per-sample goal of roughly 35,000-55,000 T-cell genomes was targeted by sequencing. The assay was immunoSEQ multiplex PCR, and TCRdb's table has in-frame clones only and misses some. The sample has approximately 30,000 clones; roughly 77% are singletons. Concerning this clone: What it recognizes is unknown.

This receptor was identified in a man between 18 and 29 years old with HIV. The chain has TRBV15 and TRBJ1-5; D gene ambiguous. Material: unsorted PBMCs, obtained 1.9 years after starting antiretroviral therapy. The DNA of the CDR3 is TGTGCCACCAGCAGAGATCCGGAGAATCAGCCCCAGCATTTT. Its protein product is CATSRDPENQPQHF.